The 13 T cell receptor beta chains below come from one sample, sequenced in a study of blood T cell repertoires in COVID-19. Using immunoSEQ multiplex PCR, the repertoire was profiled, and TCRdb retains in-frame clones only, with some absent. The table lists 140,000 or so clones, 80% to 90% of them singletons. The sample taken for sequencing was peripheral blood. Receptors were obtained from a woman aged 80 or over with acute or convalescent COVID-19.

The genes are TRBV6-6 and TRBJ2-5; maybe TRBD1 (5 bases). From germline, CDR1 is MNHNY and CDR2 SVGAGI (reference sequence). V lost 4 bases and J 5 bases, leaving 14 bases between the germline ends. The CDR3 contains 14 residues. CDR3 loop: CASSSSQPGETQYF. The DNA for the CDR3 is TGTGCCAGCAGTTCGTCCCAGCCAGGGGAGACCCAGTACTTC.

In nucleotides, the CDR3 is TGCGCCAGCAGCTTGGCGGGGGATCTTGGAAACACCATATATTTT. This codes for CASSLAGDLGNTIYF. The V gene is TRBV5-1, the J gene TRBJ1-3, with a weak D call TRBD1 (5 bases). This CDR3 contains 15 residues. Deletions cut 0 bases from V and 3 bases from J, with 10 bases between. Germline V gene sequence: CDR1 SGHRS, CDR2 YFSETQ.

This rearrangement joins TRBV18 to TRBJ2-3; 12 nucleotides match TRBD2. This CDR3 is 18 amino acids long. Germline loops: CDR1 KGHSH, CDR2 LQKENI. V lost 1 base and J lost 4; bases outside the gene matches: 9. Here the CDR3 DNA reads TGTGCCAGCTCACCACTGCCTAGCGGGGGGGCCGGAGCAGATACGCAGTATTTT. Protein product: CASSPLPSGGAGADTQYF. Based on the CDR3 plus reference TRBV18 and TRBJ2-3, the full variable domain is NAGVMQNPRHLVRRRGQEARLRCSPMKGHSHVYWYRQLPEEGLKFMVYLQKENIIDESGMPKERFSAEFPKEGPSILRIQQVVRGDSAAYFCASSPLPSGGAGADTQYFGPGTRLTVL.

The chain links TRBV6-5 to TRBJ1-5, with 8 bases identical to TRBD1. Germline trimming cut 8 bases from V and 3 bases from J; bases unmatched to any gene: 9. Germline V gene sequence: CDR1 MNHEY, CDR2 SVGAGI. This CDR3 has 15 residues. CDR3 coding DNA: TGTGCCAGCGGCCTTAGGACAGGGAACAATCAGCCCCAGCATTTT. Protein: CASGLRTGNNQPQHF.

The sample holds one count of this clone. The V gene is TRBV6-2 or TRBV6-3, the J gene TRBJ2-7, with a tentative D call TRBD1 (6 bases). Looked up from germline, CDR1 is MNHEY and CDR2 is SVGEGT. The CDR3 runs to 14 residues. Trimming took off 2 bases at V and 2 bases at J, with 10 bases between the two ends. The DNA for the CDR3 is TGTGCCAGCAGTTACCTCGGACAGACCTACGAGCAGTACTTC. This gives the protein CASSYLGQTYEQYF.

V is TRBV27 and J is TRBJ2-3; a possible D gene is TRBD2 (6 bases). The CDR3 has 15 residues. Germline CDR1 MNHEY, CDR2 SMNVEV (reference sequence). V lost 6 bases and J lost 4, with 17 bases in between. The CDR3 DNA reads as TGTGCCAGCAGAGCGACTAGGGCGGACGCAGATACGCAGTATTTT. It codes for CASRATRADADTQYF.

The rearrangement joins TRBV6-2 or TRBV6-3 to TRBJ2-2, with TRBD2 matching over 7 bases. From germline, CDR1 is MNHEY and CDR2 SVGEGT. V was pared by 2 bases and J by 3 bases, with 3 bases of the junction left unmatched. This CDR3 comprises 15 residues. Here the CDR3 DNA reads TGTGCCAGCAGTTACGGCCTAGCGGACACCGGGGAGCTGTTTTTT. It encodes CASSYGLADTGELFF.

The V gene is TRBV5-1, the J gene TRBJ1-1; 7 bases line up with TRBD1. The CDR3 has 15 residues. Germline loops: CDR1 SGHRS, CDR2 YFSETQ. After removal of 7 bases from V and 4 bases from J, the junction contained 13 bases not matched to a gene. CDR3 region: CASGPTRDRVTEAFF. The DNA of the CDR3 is TGCGCCAGCGGGCCCACCCGGGACAGAGTCACTGAAGCTTTCTTT.

CDR3: CSVEEGAGNEQYF. The CDR3 bases are TGCAGCGTTGAAGAAGGCGCGGGGAACGAGCAGTACTTC. This chain connects TRBV29-1 to TRBJ2-7; a weak D match, TRBD2 (6 bases). The V gene's germline CDR1 is SQVTM and CDR2 ANQGSEA. CDR3 length: 13 amino acids. V was trimmed by 0 bases and J by 5 bases, leaving 11 bases between them.

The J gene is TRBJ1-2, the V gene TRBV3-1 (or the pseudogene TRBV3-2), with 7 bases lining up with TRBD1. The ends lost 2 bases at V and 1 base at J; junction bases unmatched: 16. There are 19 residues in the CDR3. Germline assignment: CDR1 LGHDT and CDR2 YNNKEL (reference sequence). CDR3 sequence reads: CASSQFSQRGQGFNYGYTF. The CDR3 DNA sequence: TGTGCCAGCAGCCAATTTTCTCAGAGGGGGCAGGGCTTTAACTATGGCTACACCTTC.

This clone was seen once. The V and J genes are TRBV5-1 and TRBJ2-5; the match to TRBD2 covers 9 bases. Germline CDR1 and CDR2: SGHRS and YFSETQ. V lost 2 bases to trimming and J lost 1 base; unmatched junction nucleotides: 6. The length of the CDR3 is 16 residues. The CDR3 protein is CASSFSSGTAQETQYF. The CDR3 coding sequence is TGCGCCAGCAGCTTTTCTAGCGGGACGGCCCAAGAGACCCAGTACTTC.

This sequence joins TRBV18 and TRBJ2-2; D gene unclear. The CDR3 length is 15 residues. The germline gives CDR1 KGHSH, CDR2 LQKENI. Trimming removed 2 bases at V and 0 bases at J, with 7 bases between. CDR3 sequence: CASSPETTNTGELFF. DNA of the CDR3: TGTGCCAGCTCACCAGAGACAACGAACACCGGGGAGCTGTTTTTT.

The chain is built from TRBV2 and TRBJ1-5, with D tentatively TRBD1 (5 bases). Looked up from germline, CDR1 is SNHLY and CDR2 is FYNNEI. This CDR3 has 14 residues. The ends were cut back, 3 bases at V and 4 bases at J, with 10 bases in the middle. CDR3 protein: CASSDREANQPQHF. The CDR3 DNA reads TGTGCCAGCAGTGACAGGGAGGCGAATCAGCCCCAGCATTTT.